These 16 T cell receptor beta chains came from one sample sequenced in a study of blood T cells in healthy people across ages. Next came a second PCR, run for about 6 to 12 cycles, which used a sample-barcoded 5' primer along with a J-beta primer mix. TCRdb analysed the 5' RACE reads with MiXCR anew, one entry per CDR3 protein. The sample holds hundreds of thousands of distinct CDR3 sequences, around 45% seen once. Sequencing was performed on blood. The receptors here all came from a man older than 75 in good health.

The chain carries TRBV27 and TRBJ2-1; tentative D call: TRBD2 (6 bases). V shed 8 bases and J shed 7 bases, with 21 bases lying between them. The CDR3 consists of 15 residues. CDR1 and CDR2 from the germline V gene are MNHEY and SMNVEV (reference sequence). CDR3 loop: CASSTGTENRNEQFF. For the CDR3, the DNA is TGTGCCAGCTCAACCGGGACTGAGAATAGGAATGAGCAGTTCTTC.

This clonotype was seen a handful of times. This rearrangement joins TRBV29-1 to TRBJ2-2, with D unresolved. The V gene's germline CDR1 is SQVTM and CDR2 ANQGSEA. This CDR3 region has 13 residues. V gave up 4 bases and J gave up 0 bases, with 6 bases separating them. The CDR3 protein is CSVARSNTGELFF. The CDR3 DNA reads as TGCAGCGTTGCCCGGTCGAACACCGGGGAGCTGTTTTTT.

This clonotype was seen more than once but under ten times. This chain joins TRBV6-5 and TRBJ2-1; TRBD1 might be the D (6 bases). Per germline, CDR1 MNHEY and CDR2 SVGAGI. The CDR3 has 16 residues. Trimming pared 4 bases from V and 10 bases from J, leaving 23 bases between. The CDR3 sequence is CASSLSGTTSWGEQFF. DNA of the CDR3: TGTGCCAGCAGTTTATCCGGGACAACCTCTTGGGGGGAGCAGTTCTTC.

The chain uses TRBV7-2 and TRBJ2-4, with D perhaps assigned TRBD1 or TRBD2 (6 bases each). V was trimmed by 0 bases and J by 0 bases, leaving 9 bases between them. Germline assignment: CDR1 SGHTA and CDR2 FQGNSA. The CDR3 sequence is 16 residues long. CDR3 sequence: CASSLAGGAAKNIQYF. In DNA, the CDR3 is TGTGCCAGCAGCTTAGCCGGGGGCGCAGCCAAAAACATTCAGTACTTC.

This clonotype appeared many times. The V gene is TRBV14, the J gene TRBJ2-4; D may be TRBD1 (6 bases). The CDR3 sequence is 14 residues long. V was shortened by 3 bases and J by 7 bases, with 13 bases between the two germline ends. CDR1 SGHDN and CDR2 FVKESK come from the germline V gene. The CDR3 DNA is TGTGCCAGCAGCCACGCGACAGGATATAACATTCAGTACTTC. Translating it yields CASSHATGYNIQYF.

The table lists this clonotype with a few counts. CDR3 sequence (DNA): TGTGCCATCAGTGAACCGGAAGAGACCCAGTACTTC. As protein: CAISEPEETQYF. The chain combines TRBV10-3 with TRBJ2-5, with D unclear. Trimming cost V 3 bases and J 3 bases, with 5 bases left between them. The CDR3 is made up of 12 amino acids. The germline V gene encodes CDR1 ENHRY and CDR2 SYGVKD.

The CDR3: CSVASRPVIFGNEQFF. CDR3 in DNA: TGCAGCGTTGCGTCCAGGCCTGTAATTTTTGGCAATGAGCAGTTCTTC. V usage is TRBV29-1 and J usage is TRBJ2-1; D not certain. The V end was cut by 4 bases, the J end by 6 bases, with 22 bases between. CDR3 length equals 16 residues. Germline V lookup: CDR1 SQVTM, CDR2 ANQGSEA.

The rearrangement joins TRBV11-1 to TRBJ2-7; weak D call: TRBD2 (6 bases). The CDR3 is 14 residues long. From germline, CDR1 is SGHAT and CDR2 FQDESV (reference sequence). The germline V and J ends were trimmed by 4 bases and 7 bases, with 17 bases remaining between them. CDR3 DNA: TGTGCCAGCAGCTGGGGGGAGTTGGGGAATGAGCAGTACTTC. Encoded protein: CASSWGELGNEQYF. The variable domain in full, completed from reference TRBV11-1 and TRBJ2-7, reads EAEVAQSPRYKITEKSQAVAFWCDPISGHATLYWYRQILGQGPELLVQFQDESVVDDSQLPKDRFSAERLKGVDSTLKIQPAELGDSAMYLCASSWGELGNEQYFGPGTRLTVT.

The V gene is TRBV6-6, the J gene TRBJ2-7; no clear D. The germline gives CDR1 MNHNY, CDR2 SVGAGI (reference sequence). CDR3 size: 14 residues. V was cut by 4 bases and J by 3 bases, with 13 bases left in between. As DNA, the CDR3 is TGTGCCAGCAGTTCCCCCGCGGCAAGCTACGAGCAGTACTTC. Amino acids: CASSSPAASYEQYF.

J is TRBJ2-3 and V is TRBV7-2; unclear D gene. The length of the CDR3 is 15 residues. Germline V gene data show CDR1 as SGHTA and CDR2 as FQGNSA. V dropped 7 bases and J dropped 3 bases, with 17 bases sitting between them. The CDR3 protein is CASTFLGRLTDTQYF. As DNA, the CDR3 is TGTGCCAGCACCTTTCTGGGCAGGCTGACAGATACGCAGTATTTT.

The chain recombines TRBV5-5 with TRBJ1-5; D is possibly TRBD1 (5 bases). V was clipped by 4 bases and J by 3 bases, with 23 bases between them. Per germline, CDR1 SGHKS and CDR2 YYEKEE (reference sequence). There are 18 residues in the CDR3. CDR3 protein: CASSILPSKGINNQPQHF. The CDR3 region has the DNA TGTGCCAGCAGCATATTGCCTTCTAAGGGGATAAACAATCAGCCCCAGCATTTT. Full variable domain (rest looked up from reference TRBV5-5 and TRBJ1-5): DAGVTQSPTHLIKTRGQQVTLRCSPISGHKSVSWYQQVLGQGPQFIFQYYEKEERGRGNFPDRFSARQFPNYSSELNVNALLLGDSALYLCASSILPSKGINNQPQHFGDGTRLSIL.

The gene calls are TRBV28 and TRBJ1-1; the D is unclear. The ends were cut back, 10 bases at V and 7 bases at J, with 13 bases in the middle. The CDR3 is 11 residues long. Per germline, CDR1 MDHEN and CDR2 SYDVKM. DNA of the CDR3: TGTGCCACCCGGTGGTCGGGTGAAGCTTTCTTT. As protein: CATRWSGEAFF.

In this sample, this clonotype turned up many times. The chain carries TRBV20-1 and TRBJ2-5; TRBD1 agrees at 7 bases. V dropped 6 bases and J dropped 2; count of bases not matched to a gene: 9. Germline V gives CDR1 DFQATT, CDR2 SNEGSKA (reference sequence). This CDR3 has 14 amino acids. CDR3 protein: CSATDRDGQETQYF. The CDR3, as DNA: TGCAGTGCCACAGACAGGGATGGGCAAGAGACCCAGTACTTC.

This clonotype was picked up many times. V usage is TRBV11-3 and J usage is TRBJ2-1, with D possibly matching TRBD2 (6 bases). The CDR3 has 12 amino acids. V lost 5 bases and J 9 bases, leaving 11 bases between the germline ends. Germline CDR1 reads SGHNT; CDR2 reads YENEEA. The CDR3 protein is CASSPTRGEQFF. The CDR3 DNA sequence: TGTGCCAGCAGCCCGACTAGAGGTGAGCAGTTCTTC. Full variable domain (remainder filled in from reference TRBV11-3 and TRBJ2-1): EAGVVQSPRYKIIEKKQPVAFWCNPISGHNTLYWYLQNLGQGPELLIRYENEEAVDDSQLPKDRFSAERLKGVDSTLKIQPAELGDSAVYLCASSPTRGEQFFGPGTRLTVL.

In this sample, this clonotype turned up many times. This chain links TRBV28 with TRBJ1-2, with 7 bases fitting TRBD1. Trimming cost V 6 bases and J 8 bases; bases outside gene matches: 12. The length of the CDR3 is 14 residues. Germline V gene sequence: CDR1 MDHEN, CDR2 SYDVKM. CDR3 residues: CASSLSQRGPGYTF. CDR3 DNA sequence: TGTGCCAGCAGCCTTTCGCAAAGGGGGCCCGGCTACACCTTC.

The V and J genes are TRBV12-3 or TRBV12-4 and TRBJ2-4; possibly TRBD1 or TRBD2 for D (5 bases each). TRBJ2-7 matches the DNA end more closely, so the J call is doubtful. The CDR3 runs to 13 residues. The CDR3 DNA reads TGTGCCAGCAGTTTTGGGGGTCCGAACGAGCAGTACTTC. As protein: CASSFGGPNEQYF.